This T cell receptor beta chain emerged from a study of cytomegalovirus exposure and HLA in healthy donors. Study results and limitations: Most TCR beta V segments were productive about 90% or about 30% of the time in an earlier analysis.

On this clone: The antigen is not known.

PCR involved 60 Vbeta and 13 Jbeta primers. TCRdb keeps only in-frame clones here, not all; method: immunoSEQ multiplex PCR. This table has roughly 160,000 clones, 70% to 85% appearing once. In germline, CDR1 is MGHRA, CDR2 YSYEKL. The CDR3 runs to 20 residues. V lost 2 bases and J lost 1; bases outside the gene matches: 7. Healthy people donating bone marrow made up the donors. These donors counted as nominally healthy when sampled, but unrecorded immune exposures were likely. The chain has TRBV4-1 and TRBJ2-2, with 16 bases lining up with TRBD2. Sequencing was performed on PBMCs. The receptor was isolated from a man aged 50-59 years in good health and CMV-seropositive. CDR3 in DNA: TGCGCCAGCAGCCAACGCCCGGGACTAGCGGGGGGGGAGAACACCGGGGAGCTGTTTTTT. Translated, it gives CASSQRPGLAGGENTGELFF.